There are a few counts of the clone carrying this T cell receptor beta chain. Its antigen is not identified. The data belong to a study of T cell repertoires in cytomegalovirus infection. Overall study: Newly reported HLA-C-restricted and thoroughly characterized HLA-B-restricted CMV epitopes were employed. Points from the study as a whole: HLA-C-restricted CMV-specific TCR beta clonotypes prevailed in the ex vivo response.

MiXCR, run by TCRdb on the reads, gives a single entry per CDR3 protein. Here the sample spans 750,000 to 900,000 distinct CDR3 sequences, just under 30% being singletons. The CDR3 extends over 17 amino acids. Looked up from germline, CDR1 is LGHNA and CDR2 is YSLEER. V was shortened by 0 bases and J by 4 bases, with 15 bases between the two germline ends. The sample in question was cultured CD8+ T cells from PBMCs, obtained from culture after CMV antigen stimulation. The receptor was isolated from a human donor in good health (CMV status not recorded). Some clones in this sample may be carry-over from other donors' samples. The V call is TRBV4-3, the J call TRBJ2-2; D possibly corresponds to TRBD2 (6 bases). CDR3 in amino acids: CASSQEGSGSGTGELFF. The CDR3 bases are TGCGCCAGCAGCCAAGAGGGAAGCGGGTCCGGCACCGGGGAGCTGTTTTTT.